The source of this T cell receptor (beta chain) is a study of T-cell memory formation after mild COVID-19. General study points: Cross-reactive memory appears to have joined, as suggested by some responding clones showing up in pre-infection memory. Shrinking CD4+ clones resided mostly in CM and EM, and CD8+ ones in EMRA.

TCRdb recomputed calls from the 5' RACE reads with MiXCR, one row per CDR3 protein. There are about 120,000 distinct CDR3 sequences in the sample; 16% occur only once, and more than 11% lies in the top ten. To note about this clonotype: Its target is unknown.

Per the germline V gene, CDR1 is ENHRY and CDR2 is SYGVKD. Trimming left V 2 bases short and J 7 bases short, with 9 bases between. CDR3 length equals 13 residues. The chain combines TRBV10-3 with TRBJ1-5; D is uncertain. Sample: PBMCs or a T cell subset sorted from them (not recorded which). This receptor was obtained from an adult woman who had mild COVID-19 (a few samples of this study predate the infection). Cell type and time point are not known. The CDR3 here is CAISEDGEQPQHF. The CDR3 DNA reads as TGTGCCATCAGTGAGGATGGGGAGCAGCCCCAGCATTTT.